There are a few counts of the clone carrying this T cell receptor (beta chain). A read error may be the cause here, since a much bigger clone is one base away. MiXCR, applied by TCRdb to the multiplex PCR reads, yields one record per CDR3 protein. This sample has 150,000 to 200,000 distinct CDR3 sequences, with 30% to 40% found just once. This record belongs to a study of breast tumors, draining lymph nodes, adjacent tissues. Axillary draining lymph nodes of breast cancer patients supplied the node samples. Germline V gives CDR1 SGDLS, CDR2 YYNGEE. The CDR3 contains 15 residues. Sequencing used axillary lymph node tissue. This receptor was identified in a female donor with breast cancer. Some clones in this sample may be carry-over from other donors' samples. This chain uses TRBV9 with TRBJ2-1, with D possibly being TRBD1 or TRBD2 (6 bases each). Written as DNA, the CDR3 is TGTGCCAGCAGCCCAGGAGGGGGGCCTCTCAATGAGCCGTTCTTC. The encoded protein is CASSPGGGPLNEPFF.